Listed below are T cell receptor beta chains from one sample, sequenced in a study of metastatic and nonmetastatic thyroid tumors. MiXCR reprocessed the PCR reads for TCRdb. The data show about 26,000 clones, with around 25% seen just once and over 5% held by the top ten. Specimen: blood. These receptors were obtained from a female donor with papillary thyroid cancer or a benign thyroid nodule (not recorded which). Some clones in this sample may be carry-over from other donors' samples. Both conserved end residues are part of each CDR3. Fields, in order: clone size, D gene, V gene, CDR3 length, CDR3 protein. D genes are given only for firm matches. For some rows the clone size is stated as once, few or many, or as a class when expanded; others skip it.

abundance: many
d_gene: .
v_gene: TRBV7-9
len: 15
CDR3aa: CASSWGERAEGEAFF

abundance: .
d_gene: .
v_gene: TRBV20-1
len: 14
CDR3aa: CSARGQTSNHLQHF

abundance: many
d_gene: .
v_gene: TRBV2
len: 14
CDR3aa: CASSERAPGRMAFF

abundance: .
d_gene: TRBD2
v_gene: TRBV20-1
len: 16
CDR3aa: CSALGTSGRSGKTQYF

abundance: many
d_gene: TRBD1
v_gene: TRBV6-4
len: 14
CDR3aa: CASSLQGADNEQFF

abundance: few
d_gene: .
v_gene: TRBV19
len: 14
CDR3aa: CASSIAASTGELFF

abundance: few
d_gene: .
v_gene: TRBV11-2
len: 15
CDR3aa: CAISEVPGSTYEQYF

abundance: few
d_gene: TRBD2
v_gene: TRBV29-1
len: 15
CDR3aa: CSAGTSGGYTDTQYF

abundance: .
d_gene: .
v_gene: TRBV20-1
len: 11
CDR3aa: CSARDHPGQYF

abundance: many
d_gene: TRBD1
v_gene: TRBV2
len: 15
CDR3aa: CASSEDRATYQPQHF

abundance: many
d_gene: .
v_gene: TRBV5-1
len: 15
CDR3aa: CASSLELGGNTEAFF

abundance: medium-sized
d_gene: .
v_gene: TRBV2
len: 17
CDR3aa: CASSDRGREALLYEQYF

abundance: few
d_gene: .
v_gene: TRBV6-1
len: 11
CDR3aa: CASNQLNTQYF

abundance: few
d_gene: TRBD1
v_gene: TRBV12-3/TRBV12-4
len: 14
CDR3aa: CASILDRGTGYLHF

abundance: .
d_gene: .
v_gene: TRBV30
len: 12
CDR3aa: CAWTREHNEQFF

abundance: few
d_gene: .
v_gene: TRBV6-1
len: 15
CDR3aa: CASSEGAGGTDTQYF

abundance: many
d_gene: TRBD2
v_gene: TRBV3-1
len: 14
CDR3aa: CASSQRLADNEQFF

abundance: .
d_gene: .
v_gene: TRBV3-1
len: 16
CDR3aa: CASSQDSFASGNTIYF

abundance: few
d_gene: .
v_gene: TRBV6-1
len: 14
CDR3aa: CASSPGAEGYGYTF

abundance: few
d_gene: .
v_gene: TRBV12-3/TRBV12-4
len: 14
CDR3aa: CASTQTGNQETQYF

abundance: many
d_gene: TRBD2
v_gene: TRBV30
len: 14
CDR3aa: CAWSQGLAADEQFF

abundance: few
d_gene: .
v_gene: TRBV19
len: 12
CDR3aa: CASSSRYFTQYF

abundance: many
d_gene: TRBD1
v_gene: TRBV11-2
len: 15
CDR3aa: CASSLGTGSNQPQHF

abundance: many
d_gene: TRBD1
v_gene: TRBV6-5
len: 19
CDR3aa: CASSSLGQGPAILSYEQYF

abundance: many
d_gene: .
v_gene: TRBV4-1
len: 17
CDR3aa: CASSQDHRTSSTDTQYF

abundance: few
d_gene: .
v_gene: TRBV6-2/TRBV6-3
len: 16
CDR3aa: CASSYMSGSPTQPQHF

abundance: .
d_gene: .
v_gene: TRBV3-1
len: 12
CDR3aa: CASSQVDSPLHF

abundance: medium-sized
d_gene: TRBD1
v_gene: TRBV6-1
len: 17
CDR3aa: CASSESGQGVSGNTIYF

abundance: few
d_gene: .
v_gene: TRBV6-1
len: 13
CDR3aa: CASRIAVYNEQFF

abundance: medium-sized
d_gene: TRBD2
v_gene: TRBV6-4
len: 16
CDR3aa: CASSALPSGEAYEQYF

abundance: many
d_gene: TRBD1
v_gene: TRBV12-3/TRBV12-4
len: 14
CDR3aa: CASSFMNWTGFGFF

abundance: few
d_gene: TRBD2
v_gene: TRBV6-1
len: 16
CDR3aa: CASRPSSGRTAYEQYF

abundance: few
d_gene: .
v_gene: TRBV20-1
len: 13
CDR3aa: CSSQLTLNYEQYF

abundance: many
d_gene: .
v_gene: TRBV27
len: 14
CDR3aa: CASSLSGGRQPQHF

abundance: once
d_gene: .
v_gene: TRBV7-2
len: 13
CDR3aa: CANSLVRGDTKYF

abundance: .
d_gene: TRBD1
v_gene: TRBV7-8
len: 13
CDR3aa: CASSLQGGQPQHF

abundance: many
d_gene: TRBD1
v_gene: TRBV2
len: 14
CDR3aa: CASSDTGGAETQYF